Each of the 20 T cell receptor beta chains below was sequenced from the same sample in a study of T cells after yellow fever vaccination. TCRdb re-called the 5' RACE reads through MiXCR, storing one row per CDR3 protein. Of 500,000 to 700,000 distinct CDR3 sequences in the sample, 15% to 20% are singletons; the top ten hold 13% to 15%. Sequenced here: PBMCs, sampled 15 days after the yellow fever booster vaccination. These TCRs come from a young man who received the YFV17D yellow fever vaccine.

This chain links TRBV5-4 with TRBJ2-3, with D possibly matching TRBD1 (6 bases). Trimming left V 3 bases short and J 1 base short, with 15 bases between. The germline gives CDR1 SGHNT, CDR2 YYREEE (reference sequence). The CDR3 length is 16 residues. The CDR3 DNA follows: TGTGCCAGCAGCTCAGGGGCGGATCCCCGCACAGATACGCAGTATTTT. Protein sequence: CASSSGADPRTDTQYF.

This clonotype occurred a few times. The V and J genes are TRBV7-9 and TRBJ1-5; TRBD1 is a possible D gene (5 bases). CDR3 length: 14 amino acids. V shed 1 base and J shed 6 bases, with 10 bases lying between them. Germline V CDR1 and CDR2: SEHNR, FQNEAQ (reference sequence). CDR3 sequence reads: CASSLDQGSQPQHF. In nucleotides, the CDR3 is TGTGCCAGCAGCTTAGATCAGGGCTCTCAGCCCCAGCATTTT.

This clonotype was detected a few times. The chain couples TRBV4-2 to TRBJ2-2; D gene ambiguous. Germline V lookup: CDR1 LGHNA, CDR2 YNFKEQ. Trimming shortened V by 2 bases and J by 3 bases, and 7 bases separated the two germline ends. CDR3 size: 14 residues. CDR3 DNA: TGTGCCAGCAGCCAACTAAGGGACACCGGGGAGCTGTTTTTT. Translation: CASSQLRDTGELFF.

This clonotype came up many times. V usage is TRBV7-3 and J usage is TRBJ2-1, with 7 nucleotides matching TRBD2. Germline V lookup: CDR1 SGHTA, CDR2 FQGTGA. The CDR3 loop spans 15 amino acids. The trim removed 6 bases at V and 4 bases at J, leaving 9 bases unmatched. CDR3 sequence (DNA): TGTGCCAGCAGTTTAGTGAGCGGGGCTTACAATGAGCAGTTCTTC. It yields the protein CASSLVSGAYNEQFF. The complete variable domain, with remaining parts taken from reference TRBV7-3 and TRBJ2-1, reads GAGVSQTPSNKVTEKGKYVELRCDPISGHTALYWYRQSLGQGPEFLIYFQGTGAADDSGLPNDRFFAVRPEGSVSTLKIQRTERGDSAVYLCASSLVSGAYNEQFFGPGTRLTVL.

The chain has TRBV6-2 or TRBV6-3 and TRBJ1-1, with no clear D. Per germline, CDR1 MNHEY and CDR2 SVGEGT. This CDR3 spans 14 amino acids. With 0 bases removed from V and 1 base from J, the gap between germline ends came to 6 bases. Here the CDR3 reads CASSYSYGNTEAFF. The CDR3, as DNA: TGTGCCAGCAGTTACTCGTATGGGAACACTGAAGCTTTCTTT.

The chain employs TRBV5-1 and TRBJ2-1, with TRBD1 as a possible D gene (5 bases). This CDR3 is 17 amino acids long. Germline V gene lookup returns CDR1 SGHRS and CDR2 YFSETQ. V dropped 0 bases and J dropped 0 bases, with 13 bases sitting between them. The CDR3 reads CASSLAAGMYSYNEQFF. In nucleotides, the CDR3 is TGCGCCAGCAGCTTGGCTGCAGGGATGTACTCCTACAATGAGCAGTTCTTC. Full variable domain (missing parts from reference TRBV5-1 and TRBJ2-1): KAGVTQTPRYLIKTRGQQVTLSCSPISGHRSVSWYQQTPGQGLQFLFEYFSETQRNKGNFPGRFSGRQFSNSRSEMNVSTLELGDSALYLCASSLAAGMYSYNEQFFGPGTRLTVL.

J is TRBJ2-2 and V is TRBV5-4; the match to TRBD1 covers 10 bases. Germline CDR1 SGHNT, CDR2 YYREEE (reference sequence). CDR3 length: 16 residues. The J segment lost 7 bases and the V segment lost 4 bases, leaving 10 bases of the junction unmatched. CDR3 in DNA: TGTGCCAGCAGCAACCCGGGACAGGGGAGTATCGGGGAGCTGTTTTTT. Translated, it gives CASSNPGQGSIGELFF. Supplemented by reference TRBV5-4 and TRBJ2-2, the full variable domain reads ETGVTQSPTHLIKTRGQQVTLRCSSQSGHNTVSWYQQALGQGPQFIFQYYREEENGRGNFPPRFSGLQFPNYSSELNVNALELDDSALYLCASSNPGQGSIGELFFGEGSRLTVL.

This clonotype turned up a few times. V gene TRBV7-2 combines with J gene TRBJ2-5, with a tentative D call TRBD1 (6 bases). The CDR3 length is 15 residues. The germline gives CDR1 SGHTA, CDR2 FQGNSA. V shed 2 bases and J shed 5 bases, with 15 bases lying between them. The CDR3 bases are TGTGCCAGCAGCTTACAGGCAGGGGATCAGGAGACCCAGTACTTC. Residues: CASSLQAGDQETQYF. The full variable domain, rest sourced from reference TRBV7-2 and TRBJ2-5, is GAGVSQSPSNKVTEKGKDVELRCDPISGHTALYWYRQSLGQGLEFLIYFQGNSAPDKSGLPSDRFSAERTGGSVSTLTIQRTQQEDSAVYLCASSLQAGDQETQYFGPGTRLLVL.

A few counts support this clonotype. V usage is TRBV5-5 and J usage is TRBJ1-5, with 8 bases identical to TRBD1. With 7 bases clipped from V and 0 bases from J, the junction kept 6 bases outside the gene matches. Germline V CDR1 and CDR2: SGHKS, YYEKEE (reference sequence). This CDR3 contains 15 residues. The CDR3 here is CASGQGQLSNQPQHF. Here the CDR3 DNA reads TGTGCCAGCGGACAGGGACAGCTTAGCAATCAGCCCCAGCATTTT.

This rearrangement joins TRBV15 to TRBJ2-5, with 11 bases lining up with TRBD2. CDR1 and CDR2 (germline): LNHNV, YYDKDF (reference sequence). The CDR3 has 16 residues. J lost 5 bases, V lost 1 base, and 6 bases had no gene match. CDR3 sequence: CATSRGVAGGFETQYF. CDR3 nucleotide sequence: TGTGCCACCAGCAGAGGGGTAGCGGGAGGGTTTGAGACCCAGTACTTC.

The chain carries TRBV3-1 and TRBJ2-3, with no clear D. The CDR3 spans 12 residues. CDR1 and CDR2 (germline): LGHDT, YNNKEL (reference sequence). V lost 6 bases and J lost 4, with 8 bases in between. CDR3 nucleotides: TGTGCCAGCAGTCGGAGATCAGATACGCAGTATTTT. Translated: CASSRRSDTQYF.

V usage is TRBV20-1 and J usage is TRBJ2-3; 11 nucleotides agree with TRBD2. In germline, CDR1 is DFQATT, CDR2 SNEGSKA (reference sequence). V lost 7 bases, J lost 5 bases, and 8 bases stayed unmatched. The CDR3 contains 14 residues. The CDR3 here is CSGGTSGLLDTQYF. CDR3 bases: TGCAGTGGCGGGACTAGCGGACTTTTAGATACGCAGTATTTT.

The CDR3 loop reads CSARAVARDEQFF. CDR3 in DNA: TGCAGTGCTAGGGCGGTGGCGCGCGATGAGCAGTTCTTC. V gene TRBV20-1 combines with J gene TRBJ2-1; no clear D gene. Germline-derived CDR1 and CDR2 are DFQATT and SNEGSKA (reference sequence). This CDR3 has 13 residues. The V gene lost 3 bases and the J gene lost 8 bases, with 14 bases spanning the gap.

The chain carries TRBV27 and TRBJ2-1, with 7 positions matching TRBD2. Trimming removed 5 bases from V and 5 bases from J; junction bases left unmatched: 9. Germline CDR1 and CDR2: MNHEY and SMNVEV (reference sequence). CDR3 size: 15 residues. This CDR3 is CASSTRWGGHNEQFF. The CDR3 DNA reads TGTGCCAGCAGTACCCGATGGGGAGGGCACAATGAGCAGTTCTTC.

This clonotype showed up just a few times. V gene TRBV12-3 or TRBV12-4 combines with J gene TRBJ2-5; D is unresolved. The V end was cut by 0 bases, the J end by 2 bases, with 7 bases between. CDR3 length: 14 amino acids. CDR3 DNA: TGTGCCAGCAGTTTAGCGGGTTCTCAAGAGACCCAGTACTTC. Protein: CASSLAGSQETQYF.

This clonotype was counted between two and nine times. J is TRBJ2-3 and V is TRBV5-4; 8 nucleotides match TRBD1. The CDR3 totals 14 residues. The V gene's germline CDR1 is SGHNT and CDR2 YYREEE (reference sequence). The V gene end was trimmed by 5 bases and the J gene end by 7 bases; junction bases not matched to a gene: 9. The CDR3 spells CASRSPGQDYTQYF. CDR3 bases: TGTGCCAGCAGGTCTCCGGGACAGGATTATACGCAGTATTTT. The variable domain in full, with the rest retrieved from reference TRBV5-4 and TRBJ2-3, is ETGVTQSPTHLIKTRGQQVTLRCSSQSGHNTVSWYQQALGQGPQFIFQYYREEENGRGNFPPRFSGLQFPNYSSELNVNALELDDSALYLCASRSPGQDYTQYFGPGTRLTVL.

CDR3 in DNA: TGCAGTGCTAGACCCGGGGGTTCCTACGAGCAGTACTTC. This codes for CSARPGGSYEQYF. This sequence joins TRBV20-1 and TRBJ2-7; D is possibly TRBD2 (6 bases). Germline CDR1 and CDR2: DFQATT and SNEGSKA (reference sequence). Trimming shortened V by 2 bases and J by 1 base, and 9 bases separated the two germline ends. This CDR3 region has 13 residues.

This clonotype was recorded a few times. The CDR3 DNA is TGTGCCATCAGACAGGGGTTGGAGACCGGGGAGCTGTTTTTT. Protein: CAIRQGLETGELFF. The chain is built from TRBV10-3 and TRBJ2-2, with 7 bases lining up with TRBD1. V lost 6 bases and J lost 5; bases outside the gene matches: 6. The CDR3 loop spans 14 amino acids. Looked up from germline, CDR1 is ENHRY and CDR2 is SYGVKD.

The chain uses TRBV18 and TRBJ2-1; 7 nucleotides agree with TRBD1. Trimming at V came to 3 bases and at J to 6 bases, leaving 11 bases not matched to a gene. The CDR3 covers 16 residues. Germline V gene sequence: CDR1 KGHSH, CDR2 LQKENI. CDR3: CASSPLEGAIRNEQFF. The CDR3 DNA reads as TGTGCCAGCTCACCTCTTGAGGGGGCGATTCGCAATGAGCAGTTCTTC. Using reference TRBV18 and TRBJ2-1 for the parts outside the CDR3, the full variable domain is NAGVMQNPRHLVRRRGQEARLRCSPMKGHSHVYWYRQLPEEGLKFMVYLQKENIIDESGMPKERFSAEFPKEGPSILRIQQVVRGDSAAYFCASSPLEGAIRNEQFFGPGTRLTVL.

This clonotype was seen more than once but under ten times. The chain couples TRBV20-1 to TRBJ2-5, with D hard to call. Trimming stripped 5 bases from V and 4 bases from J, with 17 bases between. This CDR3 has 14 residues. Germline values: CDR1 DFQATT, CDR2 SNEGSKA (reference sequence). The CDR3, as DNA: TGCAGTGCTCCAGGACCGTCCCTATTAGAGACCCAGTACTTC. Translation: CSAPGPSLLETQYF.